This TCR beta chain was recovered during a study of identical twins. This CDR3 spans 15 amino acids. V shed 5 bases and J 5 bases; nucleotides not matched to a gene: 5. Germline CDR1 is SEHNR and CDR2 is FQNEAQ (reference sequence). The sample holds a few counts of this clonotype. TCRdb re-called the 5' RACE reads with MiXCR, one entry per CDR3 protein. Among 750,000 to 950,000 distinct CDR3 sequences listed, roughly 12% were seen once. The data also belong to a second study, concerning yellow fever vaccine responses in identical twins.

The source material was PBMCs. The sequence was obtained from a woman between 18 and 30 years old in good health. The J gene is TRBJ2-1, the V gene TRBV7-9; 11 bases are a match to TRBD1. CDR3 in DNA: TGTGCCAGCAGCCATGGGACAGGGGGGAACAATGAGCAGTTCTTC. Protein product: CASSHGTGGNNEQFF.